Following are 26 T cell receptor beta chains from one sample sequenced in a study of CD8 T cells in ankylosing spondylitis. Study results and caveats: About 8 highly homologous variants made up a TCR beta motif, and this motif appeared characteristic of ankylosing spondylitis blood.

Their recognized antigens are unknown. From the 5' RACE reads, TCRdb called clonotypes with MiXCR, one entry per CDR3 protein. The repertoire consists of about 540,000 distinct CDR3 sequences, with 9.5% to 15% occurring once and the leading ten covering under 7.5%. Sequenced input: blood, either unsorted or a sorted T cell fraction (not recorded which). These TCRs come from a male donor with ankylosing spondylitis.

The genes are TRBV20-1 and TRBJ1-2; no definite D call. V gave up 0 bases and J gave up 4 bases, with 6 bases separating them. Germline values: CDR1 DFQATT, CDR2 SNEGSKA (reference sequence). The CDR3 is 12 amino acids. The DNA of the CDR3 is TGCAGTGCTAGAGATCCAGTCTATGGCTACACCTTC. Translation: CSARDPVYGYTF.

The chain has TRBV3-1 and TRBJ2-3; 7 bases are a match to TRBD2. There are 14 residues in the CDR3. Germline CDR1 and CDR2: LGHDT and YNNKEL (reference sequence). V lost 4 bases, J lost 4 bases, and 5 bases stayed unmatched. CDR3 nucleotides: TGTGCCAGCAGCCCTACTAGCGTCCCAGATACGCAGTATTTT. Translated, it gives CASSPTSVPDTQYF.

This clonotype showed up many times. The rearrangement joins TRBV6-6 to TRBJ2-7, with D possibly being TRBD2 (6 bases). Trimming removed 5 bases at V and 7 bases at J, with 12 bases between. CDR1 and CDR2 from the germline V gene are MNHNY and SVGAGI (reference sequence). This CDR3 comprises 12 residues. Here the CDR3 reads CASSPGDREQYV. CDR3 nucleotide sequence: TGTGCCAGCAGTCCGGGAGACAGAGAGCAGTACGTC.

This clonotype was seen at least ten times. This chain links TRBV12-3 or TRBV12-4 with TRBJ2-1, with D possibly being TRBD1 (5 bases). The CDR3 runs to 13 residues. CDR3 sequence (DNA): TGTGTTGGGGCGAGGTTACCCTACAATGAGCAGTTCTTC. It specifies CVGARLPYNEQFF.

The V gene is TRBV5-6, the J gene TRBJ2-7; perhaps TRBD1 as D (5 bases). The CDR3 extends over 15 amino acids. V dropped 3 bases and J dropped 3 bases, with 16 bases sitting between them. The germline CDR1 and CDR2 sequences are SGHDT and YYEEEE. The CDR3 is CASSSPTEGVYEQYV. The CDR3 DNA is TGTGCCAGCAGCTCCCCGACAGAAGGGGTCTACGAGCAGTACGTC.

In nucleotides, the CDR3 is TGTGCCAGCTCATCCTCAGAAGTTGGGGAGATTGGCGAAAAACTGTTTTTT. Encoded protein: CASSSSEVGEIGEKLFF. The chain carries TRBV18 and TRBJ1-4; no firm D call. Per germline, CDR1 KGHSH and CDR2 LQKENI. V dropped 5 bases and J dropped 8 bases, with 24 bases sitting between them. CDR3 length: 17 amino acids.

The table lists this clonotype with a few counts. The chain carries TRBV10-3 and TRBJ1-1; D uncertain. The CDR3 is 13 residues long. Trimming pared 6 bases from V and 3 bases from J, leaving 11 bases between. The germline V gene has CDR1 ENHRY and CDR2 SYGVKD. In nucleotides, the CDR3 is TGTGCCATCAGCTTAAGAGTGGACACTGAAGCTTTCTTT. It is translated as CAISLRVDTEAFF.

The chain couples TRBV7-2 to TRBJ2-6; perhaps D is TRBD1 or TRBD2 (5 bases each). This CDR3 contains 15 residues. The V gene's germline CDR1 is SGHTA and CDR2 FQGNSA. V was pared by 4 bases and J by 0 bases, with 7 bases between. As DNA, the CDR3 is TGTGCCAGCAGCTCCGGGACCTCTGGGGCCAACGTCCTGACTTTC. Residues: CASSSGTSGANVLTF.

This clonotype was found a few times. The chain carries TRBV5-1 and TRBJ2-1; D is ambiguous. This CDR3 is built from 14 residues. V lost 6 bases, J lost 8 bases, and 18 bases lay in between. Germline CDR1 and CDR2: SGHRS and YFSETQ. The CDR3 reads CASMLGRSSDEQFF. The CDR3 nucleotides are TGCGCCAGCATGCTCGGGCGCTCGAGCGATGAGCAGTTCTTC.

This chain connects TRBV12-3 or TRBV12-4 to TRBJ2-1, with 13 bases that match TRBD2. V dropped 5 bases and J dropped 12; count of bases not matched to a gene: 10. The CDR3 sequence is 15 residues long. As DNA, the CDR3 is TGTGCCAGCAGTCTGGGACTAGCGGGACCGATCGGGCAGTTCTTC. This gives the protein CASSLGLAGPIGQFF.

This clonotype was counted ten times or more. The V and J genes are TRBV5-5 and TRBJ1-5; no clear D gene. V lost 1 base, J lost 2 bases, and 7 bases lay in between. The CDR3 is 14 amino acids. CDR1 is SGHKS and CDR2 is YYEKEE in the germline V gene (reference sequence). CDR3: CASSLTSGNQPQHF. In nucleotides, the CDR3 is TGTGCCAGCAGCTTGACCAGTGGCAATCAGCCCCAGCATTTT. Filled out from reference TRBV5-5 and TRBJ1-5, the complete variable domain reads DAGVTQSPTHLIKTRGQQVTLRCSPISGHKSVSWYQQVLGQGPQFIFQYYEKEERGRGNFPDRFSARQFPNYSSELNVNALLLGDSALYLCASSLTSGNQPQHFGDGTRLSIL.

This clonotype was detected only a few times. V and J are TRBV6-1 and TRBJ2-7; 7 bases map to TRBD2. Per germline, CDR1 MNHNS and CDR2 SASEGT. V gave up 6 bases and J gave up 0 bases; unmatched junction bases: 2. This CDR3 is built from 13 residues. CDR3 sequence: CASRGGSSYEQYV. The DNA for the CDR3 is TGTGCCAGCAGGGGAGGGAGCTCCTACGAGCAGTACGTC.

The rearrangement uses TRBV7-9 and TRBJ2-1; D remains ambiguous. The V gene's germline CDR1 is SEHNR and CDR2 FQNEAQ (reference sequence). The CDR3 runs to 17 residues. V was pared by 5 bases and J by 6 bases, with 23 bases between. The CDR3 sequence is CASSPVGLQPSTNEQFF. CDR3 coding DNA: TGTGCCAGCAGCCCCGTGGGGTTGCAGCCCAGTACCAATGAGCAGTTCTTC.

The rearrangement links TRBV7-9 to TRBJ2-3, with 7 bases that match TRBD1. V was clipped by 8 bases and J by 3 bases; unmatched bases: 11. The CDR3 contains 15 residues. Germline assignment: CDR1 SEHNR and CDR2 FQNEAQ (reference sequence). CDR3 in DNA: TGTGCCAGCGGAACCGACAGGGAGCCTACAGATACGCAGTATTTT. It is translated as CASGTDREPTDTQYF.

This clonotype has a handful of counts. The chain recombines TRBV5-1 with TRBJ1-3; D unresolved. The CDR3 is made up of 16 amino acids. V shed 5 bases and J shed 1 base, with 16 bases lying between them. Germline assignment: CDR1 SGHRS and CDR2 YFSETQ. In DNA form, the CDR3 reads TGCGCCAGCAGTCCCGTGAGCCTGGGGTCTGGAAACACCATATATTTT. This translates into CASSPVSLGSGNTIYF.

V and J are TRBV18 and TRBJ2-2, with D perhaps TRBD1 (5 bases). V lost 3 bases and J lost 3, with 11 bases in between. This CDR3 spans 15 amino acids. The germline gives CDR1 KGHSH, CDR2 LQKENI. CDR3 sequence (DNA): TGTGCCAGCTCACCGTCGCAGGGCGACACCGGGGAGCTGTTTTTT. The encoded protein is CASSPSQGDTGELFF.

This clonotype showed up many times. The CDR3 protein is CASSQTRASWSTDTQYF. As DNA, the CDR3 is TGTGCCAGCAGCCAAACGCGGGCTAGCTGGAGCACAGATACGCAGTATTTT. The chain uses TRBV7-2 and TRBJ2-3; tentatively, D is TRBD2 (5 bases). Germline V gene lookup returns CDR1 SGHTA and CDR2 FQGNSA. This CDR3 contains 17 residues. Trimming left V 5 bases short and J 0 bases short, with 18 bases between.

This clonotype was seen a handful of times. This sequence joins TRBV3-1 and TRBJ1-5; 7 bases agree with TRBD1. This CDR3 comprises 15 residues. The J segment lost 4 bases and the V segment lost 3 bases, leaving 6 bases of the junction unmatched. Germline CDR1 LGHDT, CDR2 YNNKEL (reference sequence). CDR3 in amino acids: CASSQGTDANQPQHF. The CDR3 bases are TGTGCCAGCAGCCAGGGGACAGACGCTAATCAGCCCCAGCATTTT.

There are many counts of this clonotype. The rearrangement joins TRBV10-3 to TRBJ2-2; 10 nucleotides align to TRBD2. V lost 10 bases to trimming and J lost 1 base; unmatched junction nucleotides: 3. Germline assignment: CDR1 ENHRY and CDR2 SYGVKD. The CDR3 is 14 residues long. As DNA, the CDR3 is TGTGCCACCAAGCGGGAGGGGAACACCGGGGAGCTGTTTTTT. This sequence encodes CATKREGNTGELFF.

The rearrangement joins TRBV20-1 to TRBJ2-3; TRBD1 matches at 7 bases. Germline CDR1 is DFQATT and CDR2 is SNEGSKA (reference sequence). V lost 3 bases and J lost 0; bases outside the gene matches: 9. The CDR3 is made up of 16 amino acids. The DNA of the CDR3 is TGCAGTGCTAGTAGGGTCAGGGGGTATAGCACAGATACGCAGTATTTT. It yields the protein CSASRVRGYSTDTQYF.

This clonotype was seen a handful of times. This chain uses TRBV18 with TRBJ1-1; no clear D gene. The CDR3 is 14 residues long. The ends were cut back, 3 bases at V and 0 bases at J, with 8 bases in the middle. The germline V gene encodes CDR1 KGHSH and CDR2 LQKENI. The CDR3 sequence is CASSPEMMNTEAFF. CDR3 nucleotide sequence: TGTGCCAGCTCACCGGAAATGATGAACACTGAAGCTTTCTTT.

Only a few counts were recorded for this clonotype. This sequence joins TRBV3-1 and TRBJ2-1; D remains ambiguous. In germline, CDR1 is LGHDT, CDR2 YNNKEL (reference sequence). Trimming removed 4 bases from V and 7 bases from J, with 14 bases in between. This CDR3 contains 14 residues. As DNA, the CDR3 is TGTGCCAGCAGCCCAGACCCCATGACTAATGAGCAGTTCTTC. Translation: CASSPDPMTNEQFF.

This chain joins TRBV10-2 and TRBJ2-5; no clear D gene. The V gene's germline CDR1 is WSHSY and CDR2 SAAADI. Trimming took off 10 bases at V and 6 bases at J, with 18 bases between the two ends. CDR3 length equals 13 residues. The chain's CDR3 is CATKTSRWQTQYF. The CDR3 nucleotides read TGCGCCACCAAGACCAGCAGGTGGCAGACCCAGTACTTC.

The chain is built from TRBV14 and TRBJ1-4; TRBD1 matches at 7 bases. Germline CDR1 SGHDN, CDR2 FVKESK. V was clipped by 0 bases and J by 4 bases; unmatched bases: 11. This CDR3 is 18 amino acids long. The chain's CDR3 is CASSQEGGGDRVNEKLFF. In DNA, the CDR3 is TGTGCCAGCAGCCAAGAAGGCGGAGGAGACAGGGTTAATGAAAAACTGTTTTTT.

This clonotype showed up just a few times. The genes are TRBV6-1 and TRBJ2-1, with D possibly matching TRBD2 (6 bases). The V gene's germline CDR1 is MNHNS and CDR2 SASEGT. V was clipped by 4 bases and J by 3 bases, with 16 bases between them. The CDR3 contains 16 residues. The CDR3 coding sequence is TGTGCCAGCAGTGGTAGCGGACTAAGGGACTACAATGAGCAGTTCTTC. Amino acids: CASSGSGLRDYNEQFF.

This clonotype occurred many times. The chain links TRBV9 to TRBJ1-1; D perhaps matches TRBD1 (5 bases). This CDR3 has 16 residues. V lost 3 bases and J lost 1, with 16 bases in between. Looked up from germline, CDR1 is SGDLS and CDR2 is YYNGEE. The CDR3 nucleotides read TGTGCCAGCAGCGACCCGACCGGGACGGCGAACACTGAAGCTTTCTTT. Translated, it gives CASSDPTGTANTEAFF.